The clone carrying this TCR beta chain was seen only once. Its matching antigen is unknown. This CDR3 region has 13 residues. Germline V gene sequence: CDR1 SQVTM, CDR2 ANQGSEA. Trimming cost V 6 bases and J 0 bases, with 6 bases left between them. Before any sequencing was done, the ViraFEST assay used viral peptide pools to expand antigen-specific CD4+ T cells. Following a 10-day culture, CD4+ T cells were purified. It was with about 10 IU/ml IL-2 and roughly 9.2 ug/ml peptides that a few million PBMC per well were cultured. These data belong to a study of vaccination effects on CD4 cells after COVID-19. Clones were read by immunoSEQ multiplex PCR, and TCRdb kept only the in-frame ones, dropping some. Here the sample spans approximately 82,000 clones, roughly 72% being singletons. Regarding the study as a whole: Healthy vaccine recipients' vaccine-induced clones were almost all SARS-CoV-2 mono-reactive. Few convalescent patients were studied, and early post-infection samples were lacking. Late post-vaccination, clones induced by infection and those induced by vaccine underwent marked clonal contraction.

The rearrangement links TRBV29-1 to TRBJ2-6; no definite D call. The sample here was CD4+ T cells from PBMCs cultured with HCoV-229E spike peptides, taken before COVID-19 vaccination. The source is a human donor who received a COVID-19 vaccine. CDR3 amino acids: CSVATSGANVLTF. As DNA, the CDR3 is TGCAGCGTGGCGACCTCTGGGGCCAACGTCCTGACTTTC.